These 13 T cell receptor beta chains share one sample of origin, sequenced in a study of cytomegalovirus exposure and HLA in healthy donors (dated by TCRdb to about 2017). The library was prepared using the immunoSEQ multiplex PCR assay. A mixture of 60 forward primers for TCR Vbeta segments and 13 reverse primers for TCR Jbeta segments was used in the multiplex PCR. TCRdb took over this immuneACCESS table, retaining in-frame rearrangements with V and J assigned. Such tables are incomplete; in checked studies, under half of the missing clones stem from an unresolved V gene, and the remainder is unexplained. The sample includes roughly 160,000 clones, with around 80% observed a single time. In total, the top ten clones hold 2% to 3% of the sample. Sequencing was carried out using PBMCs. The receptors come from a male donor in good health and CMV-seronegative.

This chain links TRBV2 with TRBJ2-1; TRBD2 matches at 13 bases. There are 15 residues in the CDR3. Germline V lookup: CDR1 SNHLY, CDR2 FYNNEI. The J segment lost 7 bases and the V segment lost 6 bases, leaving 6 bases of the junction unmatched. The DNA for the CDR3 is TGTGCCAGCAGCGACGGACTAGCGGGAGTGAATGAGCAGTTCTTC. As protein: CASSDGLAGVNEQFF.

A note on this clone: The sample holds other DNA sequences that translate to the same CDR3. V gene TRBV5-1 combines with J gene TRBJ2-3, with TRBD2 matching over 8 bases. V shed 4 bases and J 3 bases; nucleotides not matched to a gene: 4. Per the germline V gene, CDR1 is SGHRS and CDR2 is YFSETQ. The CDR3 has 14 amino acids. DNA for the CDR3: TGCGCCAGCAGCCTAGGACTAGCAACAGATACGCAGTATTTT. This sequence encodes CASSLGLATDTQYF.

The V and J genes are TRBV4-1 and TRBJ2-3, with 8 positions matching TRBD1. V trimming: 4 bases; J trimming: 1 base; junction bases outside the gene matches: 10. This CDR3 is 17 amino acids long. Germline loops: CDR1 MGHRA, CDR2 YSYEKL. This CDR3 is CASSLQGVGFGTDTQYF. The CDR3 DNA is TGCGCCAGCAGCCTACAGGGGGTAGGGTTCGGCACAGATACGCAGTATTTT.

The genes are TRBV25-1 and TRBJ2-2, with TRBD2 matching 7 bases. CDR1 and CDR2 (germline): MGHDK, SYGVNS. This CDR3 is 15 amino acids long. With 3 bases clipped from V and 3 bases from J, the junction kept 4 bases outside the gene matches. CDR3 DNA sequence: TGTGCCAGCAGTGAGTCTAGCGGACACACCGGGGAGCTGTTTTTT. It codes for CASSESSGHTGELFF.

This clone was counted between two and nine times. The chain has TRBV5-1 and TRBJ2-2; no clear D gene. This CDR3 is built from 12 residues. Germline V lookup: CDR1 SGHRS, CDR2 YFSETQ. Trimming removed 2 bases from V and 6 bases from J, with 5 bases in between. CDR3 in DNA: TGCGCCAGCAGCTTAGAGCCCGGGGAGCTGTTTTTT. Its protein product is CASSLEPGELFF.

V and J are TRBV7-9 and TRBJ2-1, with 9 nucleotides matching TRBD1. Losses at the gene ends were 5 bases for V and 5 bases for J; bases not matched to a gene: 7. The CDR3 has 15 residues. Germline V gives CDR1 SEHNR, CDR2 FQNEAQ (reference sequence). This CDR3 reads CASSTPGQGNNEQFF. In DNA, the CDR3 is TGTGCCAGCAGCACCCCGGGACAGGGAAACAATGAGCAGTTCTTC.

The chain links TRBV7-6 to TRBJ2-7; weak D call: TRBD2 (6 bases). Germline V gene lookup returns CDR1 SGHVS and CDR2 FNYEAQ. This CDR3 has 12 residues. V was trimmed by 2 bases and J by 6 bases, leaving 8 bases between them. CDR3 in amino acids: CASSLLGGEQYF. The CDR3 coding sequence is TGTGCCAGCAGCTTACTCGGGGGCGAGCAGTACTTC. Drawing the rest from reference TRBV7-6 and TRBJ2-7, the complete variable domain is GAGVSQSPRYKVTKRGQDVALRCDPISGHVSLYWYRQALGQGPEFLTYFNYEAQQDKSGLPNDRFSAERPEGSISTLTIQRTEQRDSAMYRCASSLLGGEQYFGPGTRLTVT.

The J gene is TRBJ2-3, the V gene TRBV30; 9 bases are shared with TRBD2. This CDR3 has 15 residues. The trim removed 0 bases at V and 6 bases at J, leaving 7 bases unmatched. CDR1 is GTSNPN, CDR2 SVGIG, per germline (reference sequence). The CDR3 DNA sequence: TGTGCCTGGAGTGTACTGGGCGGGGGGGCGGATACGCAGTATTTT. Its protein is CAWSVLGGGADTQYF.

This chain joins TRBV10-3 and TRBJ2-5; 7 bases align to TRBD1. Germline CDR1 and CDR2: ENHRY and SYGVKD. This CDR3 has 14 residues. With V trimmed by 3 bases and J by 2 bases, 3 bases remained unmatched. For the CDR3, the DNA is TGTGCCATCAGTGAAGGACAGGTTCAAGAGACCCAGTACTTC. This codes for CAISEGQVQETQYF.

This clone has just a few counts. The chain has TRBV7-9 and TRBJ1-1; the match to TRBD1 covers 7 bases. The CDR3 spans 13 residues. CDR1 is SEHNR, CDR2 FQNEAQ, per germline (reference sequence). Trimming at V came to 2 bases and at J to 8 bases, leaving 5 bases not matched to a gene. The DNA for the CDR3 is TGTGCCAGCAGCTTACAGGGACAGACAGAAGCTTTCTTT. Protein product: CASSLQGQTEAFF.

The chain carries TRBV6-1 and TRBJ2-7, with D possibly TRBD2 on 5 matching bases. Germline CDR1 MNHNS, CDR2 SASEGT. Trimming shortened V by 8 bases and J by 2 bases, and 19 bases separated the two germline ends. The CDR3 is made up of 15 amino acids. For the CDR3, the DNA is TGTGCCAGCGGGAGAGCAAGCACACCTCCCTACGAGCAGTACTTC. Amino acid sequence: CASGRASTPPYEQYF.

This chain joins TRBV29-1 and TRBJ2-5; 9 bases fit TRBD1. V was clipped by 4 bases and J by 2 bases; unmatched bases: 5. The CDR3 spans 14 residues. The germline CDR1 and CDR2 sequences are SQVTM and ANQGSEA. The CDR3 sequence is CSVGPGTGQETQYF. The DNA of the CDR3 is TGCAGCGTTGGCCCAGGGACAGGGCAAGAGACCCAGTACTTC.

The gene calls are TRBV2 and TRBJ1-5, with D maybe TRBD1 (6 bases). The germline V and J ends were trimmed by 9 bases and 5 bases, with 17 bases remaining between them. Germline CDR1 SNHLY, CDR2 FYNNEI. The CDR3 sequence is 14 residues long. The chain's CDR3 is CASGTSGPHQPQHF. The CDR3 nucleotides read TGTGCCAGTGGGACATCAGGGCCCCATCAGCCCCAGCATTTT.